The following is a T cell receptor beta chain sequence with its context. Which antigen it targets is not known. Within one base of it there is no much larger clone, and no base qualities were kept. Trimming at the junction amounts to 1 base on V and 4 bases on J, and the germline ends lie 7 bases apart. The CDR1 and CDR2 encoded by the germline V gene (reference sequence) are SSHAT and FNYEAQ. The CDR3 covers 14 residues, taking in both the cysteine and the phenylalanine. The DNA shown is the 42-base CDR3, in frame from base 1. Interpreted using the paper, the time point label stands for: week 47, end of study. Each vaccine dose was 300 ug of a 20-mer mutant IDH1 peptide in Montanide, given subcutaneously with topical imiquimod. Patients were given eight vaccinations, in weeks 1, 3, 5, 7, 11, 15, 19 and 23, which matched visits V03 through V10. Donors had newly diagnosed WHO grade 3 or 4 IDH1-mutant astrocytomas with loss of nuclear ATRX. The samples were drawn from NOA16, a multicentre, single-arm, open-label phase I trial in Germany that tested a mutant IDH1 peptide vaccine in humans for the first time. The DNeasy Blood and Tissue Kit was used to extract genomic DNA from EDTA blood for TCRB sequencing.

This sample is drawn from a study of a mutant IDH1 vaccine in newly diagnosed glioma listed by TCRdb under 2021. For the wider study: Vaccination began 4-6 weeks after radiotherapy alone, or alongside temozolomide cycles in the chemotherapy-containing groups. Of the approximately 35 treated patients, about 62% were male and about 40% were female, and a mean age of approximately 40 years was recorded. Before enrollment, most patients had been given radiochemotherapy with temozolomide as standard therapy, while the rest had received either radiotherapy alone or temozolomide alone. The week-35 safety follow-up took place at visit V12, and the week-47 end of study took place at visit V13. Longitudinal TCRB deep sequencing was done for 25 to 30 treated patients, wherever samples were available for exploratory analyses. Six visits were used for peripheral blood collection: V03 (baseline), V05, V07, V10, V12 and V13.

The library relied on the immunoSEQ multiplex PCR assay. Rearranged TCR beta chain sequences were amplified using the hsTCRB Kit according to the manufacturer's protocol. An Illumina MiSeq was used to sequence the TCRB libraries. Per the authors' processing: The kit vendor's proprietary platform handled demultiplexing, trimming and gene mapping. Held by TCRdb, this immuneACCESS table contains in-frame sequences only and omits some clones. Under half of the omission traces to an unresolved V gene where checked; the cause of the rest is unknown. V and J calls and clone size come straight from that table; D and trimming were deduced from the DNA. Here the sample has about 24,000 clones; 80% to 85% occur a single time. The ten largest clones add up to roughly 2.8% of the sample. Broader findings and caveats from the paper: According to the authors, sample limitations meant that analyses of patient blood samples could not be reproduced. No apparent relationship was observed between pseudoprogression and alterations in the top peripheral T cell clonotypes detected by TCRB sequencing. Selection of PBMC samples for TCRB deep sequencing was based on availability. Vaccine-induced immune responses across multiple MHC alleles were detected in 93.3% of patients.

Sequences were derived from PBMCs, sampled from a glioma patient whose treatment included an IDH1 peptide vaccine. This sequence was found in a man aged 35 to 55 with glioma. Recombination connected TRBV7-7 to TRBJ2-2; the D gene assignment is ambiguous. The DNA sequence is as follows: TGTGCCAGCAGCTTAGGACTGTCCACCGGGGAGCTGTTTTTT. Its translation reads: CASSLGLSTGELFF.